The sequence of this T cell receptor (beta chain) was determined in a study of CD8 T cell repertoires and HIV-1 epitope variants. Overall study context: Separate wells received one of Twenty-five Gag or Nef variant peptides. Autologous T cell-negative cells served as antigen-presenting cells in equal numbers. IL-2, IL-7 and IL-15 were added on days 3 and 7 of roughly eleven-day cultures. 1M T cells were kept uncultured as a baseline.

The germline CDR1 and CDR2 sequences are SNHLY and FYNNEI. Trimming shortened V by 4 bases and J by 4 bases, and 9 bases separated the two germline ends. CDR3 length: 13 residues. Assay: immunoSEQ multiplex PCR; the TCRdb copy retains only in-frame clones and omits some. This sample has about 95,000 clones; around 67% occur once, and the top ten carry roughly 24%. This TCR derives from a male donor with HIV. The rearrangement links TRBV2 to TRBJ2-3, with D perhaps matching TRBD1 (5 bases). Material: uncultured baseline CD8+ T cells from peripheral blood mononuclear cells (PBMCs). The CDR3 region is CASSGRTPDTQYF. The CDR3 region has the DNA TGTGCCAGCAGTGGTAGGACACCAGATACGCAGTATTTT.